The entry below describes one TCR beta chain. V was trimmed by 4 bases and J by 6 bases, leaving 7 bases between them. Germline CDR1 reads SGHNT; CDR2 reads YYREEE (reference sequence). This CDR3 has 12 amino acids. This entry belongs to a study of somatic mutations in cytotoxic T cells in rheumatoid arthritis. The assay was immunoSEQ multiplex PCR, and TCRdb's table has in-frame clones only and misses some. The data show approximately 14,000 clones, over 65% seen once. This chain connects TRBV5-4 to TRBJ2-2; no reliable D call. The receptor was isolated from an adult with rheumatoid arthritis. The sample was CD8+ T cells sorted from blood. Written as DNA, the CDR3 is TGTGCCAGCAGCCCGCTAGCCGGGGAGCTGTTTTTT. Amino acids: CASSPLAGELFF.